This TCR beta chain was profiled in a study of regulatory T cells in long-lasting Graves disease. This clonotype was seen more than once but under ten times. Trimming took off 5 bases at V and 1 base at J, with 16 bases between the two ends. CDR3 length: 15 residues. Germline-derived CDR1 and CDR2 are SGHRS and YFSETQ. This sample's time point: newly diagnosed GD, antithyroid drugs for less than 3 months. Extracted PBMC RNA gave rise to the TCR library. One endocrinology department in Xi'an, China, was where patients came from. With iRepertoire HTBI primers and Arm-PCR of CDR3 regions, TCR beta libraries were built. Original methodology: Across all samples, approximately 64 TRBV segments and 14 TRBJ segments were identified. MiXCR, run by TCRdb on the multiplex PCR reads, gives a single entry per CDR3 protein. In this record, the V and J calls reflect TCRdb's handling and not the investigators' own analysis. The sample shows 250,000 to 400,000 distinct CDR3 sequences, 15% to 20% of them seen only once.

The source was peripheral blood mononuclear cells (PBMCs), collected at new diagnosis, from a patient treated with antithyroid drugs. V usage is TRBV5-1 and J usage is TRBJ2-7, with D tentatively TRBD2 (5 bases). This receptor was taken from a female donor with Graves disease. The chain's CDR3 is CASRIGVADSYEQYF. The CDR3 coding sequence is TGCGCCAGCAGAATCGGGGTCGCGGATTCCTACGAGCAGTACTTC.